One sample yielded the 28 T cell receptor beta chains listed below, sequenced in a study of PD-1 blockade in classical Hodgkin lymphoma. The time point was: newly diagnosed, previously untreated cHL patient sample. TCRdb's copy holds only in-frame clones and misses some; the assay was immunoSEQ multiplex PCR. The sample lists 15,000 to 20,000 clones; 75% to 90% were seen once. Material: peripheral blood mononuclear cells (PBMCs). These receptors originate from a human donor with classical Hodgkin lymphoma.

This clone was seen a handful of times. This sequence joins TRBV19 and TRBJ2-5; D remains unclear. Germline V lookup: CDR1 LNHDA, CDR2 SQIVND (reference sequence). This CDR3 region has 13 residues. Trimming pared 5 bases from V and 5 bases from J, leaving 12 bases between. The CDR3 sequence: CASSPRAHETQYF. The CDR3 nucleotides read TGTGCCAGTAGTCCTAGGGCCCACGAGACCCAGTACTTC.

The rearrangement links TRBV4-2 to TRBJ2-5; the D gene could be TRBD1 or TRBD2 (5 bases each). This CDR3 has 16 residues. Trimming pared 1 base from V and 1 base from J, leaving 13 bases between. Germline V gene sequence: CDR1 LGHNA, CDR2 YNFKEQ. The CDR3, as DNA: TGTGCCAGCAGCCAAGGGACCCGGGACCGCCAAGAGACCCAGTACTTC. Its protein is CASSQGTRDRQETQYF.

V gene TRBV27 combines with J gene TRBJ2-5, with D perhaps TRBD1 (6 bases). This CDR3 is built from 14 residues. Germline values: CDR1 MNHEY, CDR2 SMNVEV (reference sequence). Trimming removed 5 bases at V and 2 bases at J, with 12 bases between. CDR3 coding DNA: TGTGCCAGCAGTCTCAGGGGCGGTCAAGAGACCCAGTACTTC. Amino acid sequence: CASSLRGGQETQYF.

V is TRBV28 and J is TRBJ1-1, with a weak D call TRBD1 (6 bases). Germline assignment: CDR1 MDHEN and CDR2 SYDVKM. CDR3 length: 16 amino acids. The V gene lost 4 bases and the J gene lost 0 bases, with 15 bases spanning the gap. CDR3 protein: CASSSPGDPMNTEAFF. CDR3 bases: TGTGCCAGCAGTTCCCCAGGGGATCCCATGAACACTGAAGCTTTCTTT.

The rearrangement joins TRBV28 to TRBJ2-3; the match to TRBD2 covers 8 bases. The CDR3 length is 15 residues. Trimming took 6 bases from V and 3 from J; bases not matched to a gene: 8. Germline V gene lookup returns CDR1 MDHEN and CDR2 SYDVKM. This chain's CDR3 is CASSPAGEYTDTQYF. CDR3 bases: TGTGCCAGCAGCCCAGCGGGAGAGTATACAGATACGCAGTATTTT.

In this sample, this clone turned up once. The gene calls are TRBV7-2 and TRBJ1-4; 9 bases agree with TRBD1. This CDR3 spans 16 amino acids. Trimming at V came to 4 bases and at J to 8 bases, leaving 11 bases not matched to a gene. The germline gives CDR1 SGHTA, CDR2 FQGNSA. The CDR3 region is CASSSLPGQGNEKLFF. For the CDR3, the DNA is TGTGCCAGCAGCTCCCTCCCTGGACAGGGGAACGAAAAACTGTTTTTT.

V is TRBV7-9 and J is TRBJ2-5; D not resolved. Germline CDR1 is SEHNR and CDR2 is FQNEAQ (reference sequence). V lost 7 bases, J lost 1 base, and 13 bases lay in between. This CDR3 region has 14 residues. The CDR3 DNA is TGTGCCAGCACCGATCACTTGGCCCAAGAGACCCAGTACTTC. Protein product: CASTDHLAQETQYF.

The gene calls are TRBV28 and TRBJ2-7; TRBD2 is a possible D gene (7 bases). Trimming stripped 5 bases from V and 6 bases from J, with 14 bases between. Germline assignment: CDR1 MDHEN and CDR2 SYDVKM. The CDR3 totals 13 residues. CDR3 region: CASSEGRGFEQYF. CDR3 DNA: TGTGCCAGCAGTGAAGGGAGGGGGTTCGAGCAGTACTTC.

The CDR3 reads CASSARPGATQHF. CDR3 nucleotide sequence: TGTGCCAGCAGCGCGCGACCAGGGGCGACCCAGCATTTT. The chain joins TRBV7-3 to TRBJ1-5, with a possible D match to TRBD1 (6 bases). The CDR3 extends over 13 amino acids. Trimming left V 5 bases short and J 11 bases short, with 16 bases between. Germline CDR1 reads SGHTA; CDR2 reads FQGTGA.

J is TRBJ1-1 and V is TRBV4-3, with D maybe TRBD1 (5 bases). This CDR3 contains 14 residues. The V and J ends lost 4 bases and 0 bases respectively, with 9 bases between them. Germline V gene data show CDR1 as LGHNA and CDR2 as YSLEER. The CDR3 nucleotides read TGCGCCAGCAGCCGTGGGGGAGTGAACACTGAAGCTTTCTTT. Translating gives CASSRGGVNTEAFF.

The chain couples TRBV9 to TRBJ2-1; D remains unclear. Germline-derived CDR1 and CDR2 are SGDLS and YYNGEE. CDR3 length: 14 residues. The V end was cut by 4 bases, the J end by 6 bases, with 14 bases between. The CDR3 loop is CASSPGGYSNEQFF. CDR3 nucleotide sequence: TGTGCCAGCAGCCCCGGTGGTTACAGCAATGAGCAGTTCTTC.

V and J are TRBV5-1 and TRBJ2-3; 8 bases align to TRBD1. Per germline, CDR1 SGHRS and CDR2 YFSETQ. This CDR3 is built from 13 residues. V lost 5 bases to trimming and J lost 6 bases; unmatched junction nucleotides: 5. The CDR3 DNA follows: TGCGCCAGCAGGGCAGGGGGCAGGGATACGCAGTATTTT. This gives the protein CASRAGGRDTQYF.

The count of this clone is one. This chain joins TRBV2 and TRBJ2-1, with D perhaps TRBD2 (5 bases). Germline CDR1 and CDR2: SNHLY and FYNNEI. V shed 5 bases and J shed 5 bases, with 13 bases lying between them. CDR3 length equals 14 residues. The CDR3 sequence is CASSKLVGDNEQFF. CDR3 nucleotide sequence: TGTGCCAGCAGTAAACTAGTTGGCGACAATGAGCAGTTCTTC.

The chain carries TRBV4-3 and TRBJ2-3; the D gene is possibly TRBD2 (6 bases). The V gene's germline CDR1 is LGHNA and CDR2 YSLEER. CDR3 size: 17 residues. V lost 0 bases and J lost 1, with 14 bases in between. The CDR3 protein is CASSQDLASEGTDTQYF. As DNA, the CDR3 is TGCGCCAGCAGCCAAGATTTGGCTAGCGAGGGCACAGATACGCAGTATTTT.

This clone has only a few counts. The chain's CDR3 is CASSARRGHGYTF. The CDR3 DNA is TGTGCCAGCAGCGCCAGGCGGGGACATGGCTACACCTTC. The rearrangement uses TRBV5-6 and TRBJ1-2; D is perhaps TRBD1 (5 bases). V lost 4 bases and J 6 bases, leaving 13 bases between the germline ends. The CDR3 sequence is 13 residues long. Per germline, CDR1 SGHDT and CDR2 YYEEEE.

This clone was counted a few times. This chain joins TRBV10-2 and TRBJ1-5, with D unclear. Germline V gives CDR1 WSHSY, CDR2 SAAADI. V dropped 0 bases and J dropped 2 bases, with 5 bases sitting between them. The CDR3 extends over 14 amino acids. The CDR3 is CASSESTGNQPQHF. CDR3 bases: TGCGCCAGCAGTGAGTCGACGGGCAATCAGCCCCAGCATTTT.

The chain combines TRBV7-2 with TRBJ2-5, with 8 bases lining up with TRBD2. This CDR3 has 16 amino acids. With 5 bases clipped from V and 4 bases from J, the junction kept 12 bases outside the gene matches. Germline V CDR1 and CDR2: SGHTA, FQGNSA. In nucleotides, the CDR3 is TGTGCCAGCAGCCACACTCTCGGGAGGGCCCGAGAGACCCAGTACTTC. Amino acids: CASSHTLGRARETQYF.

The V and J genes are TRBV4-2 and TRBJ1-1; 7 nucleotides match TRBD1. Germline V gene data show CDR1 as LGHNA and CDR2 as YNFKEQ. The V and J ends lost 4 bases and 11 bases, in that order; junction bases with no gene match: 16. The CDR3 is made up of 15 amino acids. CDR3 DNA: TGTGCCAGCAGCCGCCTATCAACCGGGACAGAAGGGGCTTTCTTT. Protein: CASSRLSTGTEGAFF.

This clone was recorded once. CDR3 DNA sequence: TGTGCCAGCAGCTTACAGGCGGGAGGGGGTACAGATACGCAGTATTTT. Its protein product is CASSLQAGGGTDTQYF. The gene calls are TRBV11-2 and TRBJ2-3, with 9 nucleotides matching TRBD2. V lost 2 bases and J lost 3; bases outside the gene matches: 6. CDR1 SGHAT and CDR2 FQNNGV come from the germline V gene. This CDR3 is built from 16 residues.

V and J are TRBV19 and TRBJ2-1, with D tentatively TRBD2 (5 bases). The V end lost 7 bases, the J end lost 9 bases, and 10 bases lay between the germline ends. Germline V CDR1 and CDR2: LNHDA, SQIVND (reference sequence). The CDR3 is 11 residues long. The CDR3 protein is CASTTGIEQFF. CDR3 DNA: TGTGCCAGTACCACGGGGATTGAGCAGTTCTTC.

This clone came up a few times. The genes are TRBV27 and TRBJ2-7; the match to TRBD2 covers 7 bases. The CDR3 loop spans 14 amino acids. Germline loops: CDR1 MNHEY, CDR2 SMNVEV (reference sequence). J lost 7 bases, V lost 5 bases, and 11 bases had no gene match. The CDR3 region is CASSVGGGTWEQYF. The CDR3 region has the DNA TGTGCCAGCAGTGTTGGGGGAGGGACCTGGGAGCAGTACTTC.

This chain joins TRBV10-3 and TRBJ2-3; perhaps D is TRBD1 or TRBD2 (5 bases each). The V and J ends lost 7 bases and 0 bases respectively, with 14 bases between them. The germline gives CDR1 ENHRY, CDR2 SYGVKD. The CDR3 is made up of 15 amino acids. For the CDR3, the DNA is TGTGCCATCAATCCGGGACGTACTAGCACAGATACGCAGTATTTT. Amino acids: CAINPGRTSTDTQYF.

In the case of this clone: Other DNA sequences in the same sample also yield this CDR3. The chain recombines TRBV7-2 with TRBJ1-1; D is ambiguous. This CDR3 has 13 residues. With 1 base removed from V and 1 base from J, the gap between germline ends came to 4 bases. The germline V gene encodes CDR1 SGHTA and CDR2 FQGNSA. This chain's CDR3 is CASSLGRNTEAFF. As DNA, the CDR3 is TGTGCCAGCAGCTTAGGACGGAACACTGAAGCTTTCTTT.

This chain connects TRBV5-4 to TRBJ2-3; TRBD2 might be the D (5 bases). Trimming pared 3 bases from V and 8 bases from J, leaving 16 bases between. This CDR3 spans 14 amino acids. Germline CDR1 and CDR2: SGHNT and YYREEE (reference sequence). DNA for the CDR3: TGTGCCAGCAGCTACGGACGGGGTGGAAGTACGCAGTATTTT. This codes for CASSYGRGGSTQYF.

CDR3 residues: CASSLLHSNEKLFF. The CDR3, as DNA: TGTGCCAGCAGCTTATTACATAGTAATGAAAAACTGTTTTTT. The J gene is TRBJ1-4, the V gene TRBV7-2; D not resolved. Germline V CDR1 and CDR2: SGHTA, FQGNSA. This CDR3 comprises 14 residues. V lost 2 bases and J 4 bases, leaving 8 bases between the germline ends.

The chain recombines TRBV7-9 with TRBJ1-4; D uncertain. Germline V lookup: CDR1 SEHNR, CDR2 FQNEAQ (reference sequence). Trimming took off 0 bases at V and 3 bases at J, with 8 bases between the two ends. The CDR3 totals 15 residues. The CDR3 sequence is CASSLAAAPNEKLFF. The CDR3 nucleotides are TGTGCCAGCAGCTTAGCGGCAGCCCCTAATGAAAAACTGTTTTTT.

V usage is TRBV7-9 and J usage is TRBJ2-7; D may be TRBD1 or TRBD2 (5 bases each). This CDR3 is 16 amino acids long. Germline V gives CDR1 SEHNR, CDR2 FQNEAQ (reference sequence). V lost 5 bases and J 0 bases, leaving 17 bases between the germline ends. CDR3 DNA sequence: TGTGCCAGCAGCCCGCTTTTTAAGGGGAGCTCCTACGAGCAGTACTTC. This translates into CASSPLFKGSSYEQYF.

V gene TRBV6-6 combines with J gene TRBJ1-2, with D uncertain. Germline CDR1 reads MNHNY; CDR2 reads SVGAGI (reference sequence). CDR3 length equals 12 residues. V was shortened by 6 bases and J by 5 bases, with 10 bases between the two germline ends. The CDR3 nucleotides read TGTGCCAGCAGGGCAGGTTCTTATGGCTACACCTTC. Protein product: CASRAGSYGYTF.